Each of the 8 T cell receptor beta chains below was sequenced from the same sample in a study of T cell responses to AZD1222 COVID-19 vaccine. TCRdb's table, derived via immunoSEQ multiplex PCR, lists solely in-frame clones and lacks some. Of around 170,000 clones listed, approximately 91% are singletons. This sample comprised peripheral blood, obtained on day 0 of AZD1222 vaccination. Receptors originate from an adult in good health.

The chain recombines TRBV7-2 with TRBJ1-6; possible D gene TRBD1, 5 bases. Germline V gene lookup returns CDR1 SGHTA and CDR2 FQGNSA. The CDR3 extends over 15 amino acids. Trimming removed 5 bases at V and 1 base at J, with 9 bases between. The CDR3 DNA follows: TGTGCCAGCAGCAACGACAGATCCTATAATTCACCCCTCCACTTT. Its translation: CASSNDRSYNSPLHF.

This clone was seen only once. The chain uses TRBV11-2 and TRBJ2-3; D remains ambiguous. This CDR3 is built from 14 residues. V was pared by 1 base and J by 2 bases, with 7 bases between. Germline values: CDR1 SGHAT, CDR2 FQNNGV. CDR3 sequence reads: CASSLVWATDTQYF. The CDR3 coding sequence is TGTGCCAGCAGCTTAGTATGGGCCACAGATACGCAGTATTTT.

The V call is TRBV18, the J call TRBJ2-7; D gene unclear. This CDR3 has 15 residues. Trimming took 0 bases from V and 7 from J, leaving 16 bases between them. Germline CDR1 KGHSH, CDR2 LQKENI. The CDR3 DNA reads as TGTGCCAGCTCACCACCAGGGCCAGTCCCGGAGGAGCAGTACTTC. This codes for CASSPPGPVPEEQYF. Filled out from reference TRBV18 and TRBJ2-7, the complete variable domain reads NAGVMQNPRHLVRRRGQEARLRCSPMKGHSHVYWYRQLPEEGLKFMVYLQKENIIDESGMPKERFSAEFPKEGPSILRIQQVVRGDSAAYFCASSPPGPVPEEQYFGPGTRLTVT.

This clone was observed once. This chain uses TRBV19 with TRBJ2-7; D is unclear. The germline V gene has CDR1 LNHDA and CDR2 SQIVND (reference sequence). The V and J ends lost 5 bases and 3 bases respectively, with 11 bases between them. CDR3 length equals 13 residues. This CDR3 is CASSPGLLYEQYF. Here the CDR3 DNA reads TGTGCCAGTAGTCCCGGGCTGCTCTACGAGCAGTACTTC.

V gene TRBV19 combines with J gene TRBJ1-6; D is uncertain. The germline V gene has CDR1 LNHDA and CDR2 SQIVND (reference sequence). The CDR3 extends over 14 amino acids. The V end was cut by 5 bases, the J end by 3 bases, with 8 bases between. CDR3 bases: TGTGCCAGTAGTTGGGCGGACTATAATTCACCCCTCCACTTT. This codes for CASSWADYNSPLHF.

V usage is TRBV18 and J usage is TRBJ2-3; 9 bases agree with TRBD2. The CDR3 is 16 amino acids. Germline-derived CDR1 and CDR2 are KGHSH and LQKENI. V trimming: 2 bases; J trimming: 8 bases; junction bases outside the gene matches: 11. The CDR3 protein is CASSPTGGGAPGTQYF. CDR3 DNA: TGTGCCAGCTCACCAACTGGCGGGGGGGCCCCCGGTACGCAGTATTTT. The variable domain in full, completed from reference TRBV18 and TRBJ2-3, reads NAGVMQNPRHLVRRRGQEARLRCSPMKGHSHVYWYRQLPEEGLKFMVYLQKENIIDESGMPKERFSAEFPKEGPSILRIQQVVRGDSAAYFCASSPTGGGAPGTQYFGPGTRLTVL.

V gene TRBV24-1 combines with J gene TRBJ2-1; 8 nucleotides line up with TRBD1. V was clipped by 4 bases and J by 7 bases; unmatched bases: 8. The CDR3 is 15 residues long. Germline V gene lookup returns CDR1 KGHDR and CDR2 SFDVKD. In DNA, the CDR3 is TGTGCCACCAGTGACTCACAGGGGGAACGAAATGAGCAGTTCTTC. Amino acids: CATSDSQGERNEQFF.

The rearrangement joins TRBV7-8 to TRBJ1-1; D ambiguous. CDR3 length equals 14 residues. Germline-derived CDR1 and CDR2 are SGHVS and FQNEAQ. V was shortened by 3 bases and J by 1 base, with 9 bases between the two germline ends. As DNA, the CDR3 is TGTGCCAGCAGCTTCCGTAACAGGAACACTGAAGCTTTCTTT. This sequence encodes CASSFRNRNTEAFF. Filled out from reference TRBV7-8 and TRBJ1-1, the complete variable domain reads GAGVSQSPRYKVAKRGQDVALRCDPISGHVSLFWYQQALGQGPEFLTYFQNEAQLDKSGLPSDRFFAERPEGSVSTLKIQRTQQEDSAVYLCASSFRNRNTEAFFGQGTRLTVV.